The clone carrying this T cell receptor (beta chain) was observed many times. Its cognate antigen is unknown. This entry is derived from a study of cytotoxic CD8 clonotypes in ibrutinib-treated CLL. Overall study: Results showed around 24 partial and 2 complete responses; following median about 68 months, roughly 15 remained remitted, about twelve advanced. Collecting the response samples happened after a median 12 months of treatment, with a range of 6 to 36. Findings and limits, study-wide: Public clonotypes showed up rarely, and on treatment they shrank or held steady.

Germline V gives CDR1 SGHVS, CDR2 FNYEAQ. The CDR3 is made up of 14 amino acids. Trimming removed 1 base at V and 2 bases at J, with 7 bases between. Investigators sought sequencing depths of between 1 in 200,000 and 1 in 1 million T cells. The table came from immunoSEQ multiplex PCR; TCRdb's copy has only in-frame clones and leaves some out. The profile covers over 120,000 clones, with 65% to 85% appearing a single time and 6.5% to 8% taken by the ten largest. The TCR comes from a human donor with chronic lymphocytic leukemia. The starting material was PBMCs, obtained after 36 months of ibrutinib treatment. This chain uses TRBV7-6 with TRBJ2-3; no definite D call. The CDR3 loop reads CASSLVPSTDTQYF. CDR3 coding DNA: TGTGCCAGCAGCTTAGTCCCGTCCACAGATACGCAGTATTTT.